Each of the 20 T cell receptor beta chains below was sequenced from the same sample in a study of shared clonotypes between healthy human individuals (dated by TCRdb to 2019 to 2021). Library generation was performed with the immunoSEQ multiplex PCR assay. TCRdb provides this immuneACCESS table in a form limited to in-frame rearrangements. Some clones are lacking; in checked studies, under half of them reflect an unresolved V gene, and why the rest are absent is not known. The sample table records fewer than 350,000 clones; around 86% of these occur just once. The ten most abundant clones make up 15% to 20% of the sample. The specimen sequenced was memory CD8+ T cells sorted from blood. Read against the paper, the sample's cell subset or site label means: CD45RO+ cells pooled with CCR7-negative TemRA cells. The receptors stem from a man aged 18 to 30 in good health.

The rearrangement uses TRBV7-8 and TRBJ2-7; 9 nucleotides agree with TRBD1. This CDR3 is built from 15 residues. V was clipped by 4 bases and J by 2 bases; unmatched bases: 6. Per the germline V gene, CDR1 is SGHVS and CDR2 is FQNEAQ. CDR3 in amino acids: CASSSRDRAPYEQYF. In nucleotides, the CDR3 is TGTGCCAGCAGCTCCCGGGACAGGGCACCCTACGAGCAGTACTTC.

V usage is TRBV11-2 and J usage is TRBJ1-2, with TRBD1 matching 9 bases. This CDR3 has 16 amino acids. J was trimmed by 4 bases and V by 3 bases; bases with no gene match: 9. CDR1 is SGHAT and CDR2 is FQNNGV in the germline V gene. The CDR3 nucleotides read TGTGCCAGCAGCTTGCTAGCAGGGGGACAGGGCTATGGCTACACCTTC. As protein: CASSLLAGGQGYGYTF.

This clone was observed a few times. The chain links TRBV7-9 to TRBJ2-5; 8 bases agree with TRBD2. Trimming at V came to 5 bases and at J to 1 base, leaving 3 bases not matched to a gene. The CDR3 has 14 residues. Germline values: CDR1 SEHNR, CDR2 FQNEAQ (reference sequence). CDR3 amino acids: CASSERGSQETQYF. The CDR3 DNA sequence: TGTGCCAGCAGCGAGCGGGGGTCCCAAGAGACCCAGTACTTC.

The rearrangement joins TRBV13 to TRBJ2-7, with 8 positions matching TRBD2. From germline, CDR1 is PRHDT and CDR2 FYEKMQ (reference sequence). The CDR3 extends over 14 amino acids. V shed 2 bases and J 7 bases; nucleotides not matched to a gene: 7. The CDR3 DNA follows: TGTGCCAGCAGCTTATGGCGGGGGGCAGGGGAGCAGTACTTC. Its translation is CASSLWRGAGEQYF.

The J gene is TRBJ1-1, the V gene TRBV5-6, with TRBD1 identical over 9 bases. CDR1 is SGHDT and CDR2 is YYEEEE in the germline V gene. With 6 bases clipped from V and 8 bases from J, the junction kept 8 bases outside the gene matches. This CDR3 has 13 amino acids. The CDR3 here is CASIEDRGGEAFF. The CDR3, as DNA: TGTGCCAGCATCGAGGACAGGGGCGGGGAAGCTTTCTTT.

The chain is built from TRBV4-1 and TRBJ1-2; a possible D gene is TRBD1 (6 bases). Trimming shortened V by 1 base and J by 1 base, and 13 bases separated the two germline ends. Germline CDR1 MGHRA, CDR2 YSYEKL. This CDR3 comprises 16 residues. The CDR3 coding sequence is TGCGCCAGCAGCCAAGGGTCCACAGGGTTTAACTATGGCTACACCTTC. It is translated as CASSQGSTGFNYGYTF.

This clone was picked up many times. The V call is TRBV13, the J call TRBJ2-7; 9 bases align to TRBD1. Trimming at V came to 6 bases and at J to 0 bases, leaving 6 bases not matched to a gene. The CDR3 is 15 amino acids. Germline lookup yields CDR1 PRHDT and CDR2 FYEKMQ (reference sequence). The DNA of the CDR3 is TGTGCCAGCAGGTTACAGGGGGCAAGCTCCTACGAGCAGTACTTC. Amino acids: CASRLQGASSYEQYF.

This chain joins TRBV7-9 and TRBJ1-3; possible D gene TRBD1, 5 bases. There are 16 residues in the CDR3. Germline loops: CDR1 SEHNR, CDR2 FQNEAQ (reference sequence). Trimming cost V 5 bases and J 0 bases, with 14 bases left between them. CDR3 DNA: TGTGCCAGCAGCCTTCCCCGGGGCCACTCTGGAAACACCATATATTTT. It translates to CASSLPRGHSGNTIYF.

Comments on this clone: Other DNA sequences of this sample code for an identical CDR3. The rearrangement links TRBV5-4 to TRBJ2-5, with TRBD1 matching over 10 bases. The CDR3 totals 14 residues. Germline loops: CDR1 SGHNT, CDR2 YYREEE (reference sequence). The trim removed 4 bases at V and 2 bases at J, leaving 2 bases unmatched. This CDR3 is CASSPGQGQETQYF. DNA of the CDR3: TGTGCCAGCAGCCCGGGACAGGGGCAAGAGACCCAGTACTTC. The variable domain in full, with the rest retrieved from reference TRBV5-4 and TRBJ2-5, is ETGVTQSPTHLIKTRGQQVTLRCSSQSGHNTVSWYQQALGQGPQFIFQYYREEENGRGNFPPRFSGLQFPNYSSELNVNALELDDSALYLCASSPGQGQETQYFGPGTRLLVL.

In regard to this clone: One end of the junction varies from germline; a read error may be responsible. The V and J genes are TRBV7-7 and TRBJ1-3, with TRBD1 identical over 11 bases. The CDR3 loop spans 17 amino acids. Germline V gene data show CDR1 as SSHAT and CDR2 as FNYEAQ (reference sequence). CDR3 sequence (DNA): TGTGCTAGCAGCTTAGCCCCAGGTGGGACAGGGGGGAACACCATATATTTT. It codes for CASSLAPGGTGGNTIYF.

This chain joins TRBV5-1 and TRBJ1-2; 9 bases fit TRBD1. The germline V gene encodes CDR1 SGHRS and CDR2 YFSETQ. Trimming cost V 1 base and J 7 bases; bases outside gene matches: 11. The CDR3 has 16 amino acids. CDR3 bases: TGCGCCAGCAGCTTGTATCGGGACAGGGCAGTGGGTGGCTACACCTTC. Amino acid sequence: CASSLYRDRAVGGYTF.

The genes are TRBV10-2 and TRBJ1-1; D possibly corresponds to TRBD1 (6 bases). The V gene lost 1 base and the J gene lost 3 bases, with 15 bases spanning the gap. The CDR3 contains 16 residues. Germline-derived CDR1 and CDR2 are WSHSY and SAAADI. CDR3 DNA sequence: TGCGCCAGCAGTGAGTTCTTCTCAGGGGCCTACACTGAAGCTTTCTTT. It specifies CASSEFFSGAYTEAFF.

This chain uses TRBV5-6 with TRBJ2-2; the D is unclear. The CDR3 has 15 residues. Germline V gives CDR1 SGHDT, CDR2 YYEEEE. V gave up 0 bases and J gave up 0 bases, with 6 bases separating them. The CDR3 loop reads CASSLGVPNTGELFF. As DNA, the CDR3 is TGTGCCAGCAGCTTGGGGGTTCCGAACACCGGGGAGCTGTTTTTT.

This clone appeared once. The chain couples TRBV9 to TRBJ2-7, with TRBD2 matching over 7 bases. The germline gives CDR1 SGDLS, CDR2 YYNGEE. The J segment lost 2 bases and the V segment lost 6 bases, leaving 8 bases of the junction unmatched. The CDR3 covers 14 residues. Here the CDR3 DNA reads TGTGCCAGCAACCCCAGCGGGACTACCTACGAGCAGTACTTC. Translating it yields CASNPSGTTYEQYF.

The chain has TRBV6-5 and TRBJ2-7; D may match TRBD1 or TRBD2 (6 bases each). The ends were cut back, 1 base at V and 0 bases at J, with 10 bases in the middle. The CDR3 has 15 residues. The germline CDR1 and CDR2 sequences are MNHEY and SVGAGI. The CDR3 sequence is CASSYYGGHSYEQYF. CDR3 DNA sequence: TGTGCCAGCAGTTACTACGGGGGACACTCCTACGAGCAGTACTTC.

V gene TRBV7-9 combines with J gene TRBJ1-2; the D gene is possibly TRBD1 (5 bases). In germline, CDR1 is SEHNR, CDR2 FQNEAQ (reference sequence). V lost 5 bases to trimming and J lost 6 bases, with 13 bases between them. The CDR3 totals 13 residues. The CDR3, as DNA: TGTGCCAGCAGCCAGGGTCCCGGGGATGGCTACACCTTC. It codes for CASSQGPGDGYTF. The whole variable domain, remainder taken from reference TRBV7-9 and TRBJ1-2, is DTGVSQNPRHKITKRGQNVTFRCDPISEHNRLYWYRQTLGQGPEFLTYFQNEAQLEKSRLLSDRFSAERPKGSFSTLEIQRTEQGDSAMYLCASSQGPGDGYTFGSGTRLTVV.

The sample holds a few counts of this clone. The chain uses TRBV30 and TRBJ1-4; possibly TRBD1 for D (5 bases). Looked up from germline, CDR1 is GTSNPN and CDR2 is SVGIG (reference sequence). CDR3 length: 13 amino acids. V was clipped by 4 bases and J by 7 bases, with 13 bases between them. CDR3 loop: CAWTQGSAEKLFF. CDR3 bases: TGTGCCTGGACCCAGGGTTCGGCTGAAAAACTGTTTTTT.

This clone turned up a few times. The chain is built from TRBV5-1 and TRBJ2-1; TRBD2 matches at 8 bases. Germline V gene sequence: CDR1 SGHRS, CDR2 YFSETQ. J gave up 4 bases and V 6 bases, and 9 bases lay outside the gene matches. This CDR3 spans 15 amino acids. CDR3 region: CASMRSSGLYNEQFF. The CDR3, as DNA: TGCGCCAGCATGAGATCTAGCGGGCTTTACAATGAGCAGTTCTTC. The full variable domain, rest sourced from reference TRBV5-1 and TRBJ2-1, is KAGVTQTPRYLIKTRGQQVTLSCSPISGHRSVSWYQQTPGQGLQFLFEYFSETQRNKGNFPGRFSGRQFSNSRSEMNVSTLELGDSALYLCASMRSSGLYNEQFFGPGTRLTVL.

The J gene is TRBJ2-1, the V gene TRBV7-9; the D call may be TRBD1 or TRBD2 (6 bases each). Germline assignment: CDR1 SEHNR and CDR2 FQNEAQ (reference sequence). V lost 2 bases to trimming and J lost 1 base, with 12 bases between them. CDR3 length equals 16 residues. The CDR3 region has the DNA TGTGCCAGCAGCTTAAAGGGGGGACTGTCCTACAATGAGCAGTTCTTC. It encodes CASSLKGGLSYNEQFF.

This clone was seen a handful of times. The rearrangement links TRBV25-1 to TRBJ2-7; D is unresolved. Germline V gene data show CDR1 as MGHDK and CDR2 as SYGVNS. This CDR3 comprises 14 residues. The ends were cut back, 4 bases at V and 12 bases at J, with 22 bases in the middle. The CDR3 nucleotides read TGTGCCAGCAGTGCCCCAACCGGGCCGCCAGACCCGTACTTC. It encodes CASSAPTGPPDPYF.